Listed below are T cell receptor beta chains from one sample, sequenced in a study of CD4 and CD8 cells across lung adenocarcinoma regions. TCRdb used MiXCR to reprocess the PCR reads, holding one entry per CDR3 protein. This table holds some 19,000 distinct CDR3 sequences, around half found once. Sequencing was performed on CD8+ T cells from the center of a lung tumor. Source of these receptors: a female donor with lung adenocarcinoma. The CD4 and CD8 labels of this study may be unreliable. The CDR3 runs from the conserved cysteine through the conserved F or W. The order of the fields is CDR3 protein, CDR3 DNA, clone size, V gene, J gene, D gene. A D gene is named only where the DNA matches it firmly. A row's size may be missing; if present it is once, few, many or a size class.

CASSPGRGATNTQYF	TGTGCCAGCAGTCCGGGGAGGGGCGCCACAAATACTCAGTACTTC	few	TRBV27	TRBJ2-4	TRBD2
CASSHRFGVTETQYF	TGTGCCAGCAGCCACCGATTTGGGGTAACAGAGACCCAGTACTTC	-	TRBV14	TRBJ2-5	-
CSAPGQGFSGALTDTQYF	TGCAGTGCTCCAGGACAGGGATTTAGCGGAGCTCTAACAGATACGCAGTATTTT	few	TRBV20-1	TRBJ2-3	TRBD1
CASKWREGAYNEQFF	TGTGCCAGCAAGTGGCGGGAGGGGGCCTACAATGAGCAGTTCTTC	medium-sized	TRBV6-1	TRBJ2-1	TRBD2
CASTRGNTGELFF	TGTGCCAGCACGAGGGGGAACACCGGGGAGCTGTTTTTT	-	TRBV6-1	TRBJ2-2	-
CASSLGGGLDNEQFF	TGCGCCAGCAGCTTGGGAGGGGGCCTGGACAATGAGCAGTTCTTC	-	TRBV5-1	TRBJ2-1	TRBD1
CSARDHIGTGETQYF	TGCAGTGCTAGAGATCATATTGGGACAGGCGAGACCCAGTACTTC	-	TRBV20-1	TRBJ2-5	TRBD1
CASSLEQGIDTQYF	TGTGCCAGCAGCTTAGAACAGGGGATAGATACGCAGTATTTT	few	TRBV7-9	TRBJ2-3	TRBD1
CASSEYTGAETQYF	TGCGCCAGCAGTGAGTACACAGGGGCCGAGACCCAGTACTTC	few	TRBV10-1	TRBJ2-5	TRBD1
CASGRDGPSSYNEQFF	TGTGCCAGTGGGCGGGACGGGCCCAGCTCCTACAATGAGCAGTTCTTC	few	TRBV6-1	TRBJ2-1	-
CASSRTRGEYNEQFF	TGCGCCAGCAGTCGGACCAGGGGGGAATACAATGAGCAGTTCTTC	-	TRBV10-1	TRBJ2-1	-
CASGGVGGGAQDTQYF	TGTGCCAGCGGGGGAGTCGGGGGAGGGGCGCAAGATACGCAGTACTTC	-	TRBV6-1	TRBJ2-7	TRBD2
CASRWPGDQPQHF	TGCGCCAGCAGATGGCCAGGTGACCAGCCCCAGCATTTT	few	TRBV10-1	TRBJ1-5	-
CARGGGGGTQNIQYF	TGTGCCAGGGGTGGTGGGGGCGGAACCCAAAACATTCAGTACTTC	-	TRBV6-1	TRBJ2-4	-
CASSRRGYYEQYF	TGTGCCAGCAGTCGTAGGGGGTACTACGAGCAGTACTTC	few	TRBV6-1	TRBJ2-7	-
CGGRGPRATDTQYF	TGCGGCGGCAGGGGTCCGAGAGCCACAGATACGCAGTACTTC	-	TRBV10-1	TRBJ2-7	-
CATSRQTSGYNEQFF	TGTGCCACCAGCAGACAGACTAGCGGCTACAATGAGCAGTTCTTC	-	TRBV15	TRBJ2-1	TRBD2
CGSTGRRDPNTQYF	TGCGGCAGCACGGGGCGGCGAGACCCAAATACGCAGTACTTC	-	TRBV10-1	TRBJ2-4	-
CSARVALGTDTQYF	TGCAGTGCTAGAGTAGCCCTTGGCACAGATACGCAGTATTTT	-	TRBV20-1	TRBJ2-3	-
CASSLGAGPETQYF	TGTGCCAGCAGTTTAGGGGCAGGTCCAGAGACGCAGTACTTC	-	TRBV27	TRBJ2-7	-
CASSPLSGPREKLFF	TGTGCCAGCAGCCCCCTTAGTGGTCCGAGAGAAAAACTGTTTTTT	-	TRBV14	TRBJ1-4	-
CASSVTENTGELFF	TGTGCCAGCAGCGTAACCGAGAACACCGGGGAGCTGTTTTTT	-	TRBV9	TRBJ2-2	-
CAGRCLKDTQYF	TGTGCGGGGAGGTGCCTCAAAGATACGCAGTACTTT	-	TRBV27	TRBJ2-3	-
CASSRGQGRETQYF	TGCGCCAGCAGTAGAGGACAGGGAAGGGAGACCCAGTACTTC	-	TRBV10-2	TRBJ2-5	TRBD1
CASSASSDPNTGELFF	TGTGCCAGCAGCGCCTCTAGCGACCCGAACACCGGGGAGCTGTTTTTT	-	TRBV9	TRBJ2-2	-
CASSAQGAQETQYF	TGTGCCAGCAGTGCACAGGGTGCCCAAGAGACCCAGTACTTC	medium-sized	TRBV6-1	TRBJ2-5	-
CASSLVGGNTEAFF	TGTGCCAGCAGCCTTGTAGGCGGGAACACTGAAGCTTTCTTT	many	TRBV6-1	TRBJ1-1	-
CASSYDLDSGQNYGYTF	TGTGCCAGCAGTTACGATCTGGACAGCGGGCAGAACTATGGCTACACCTTC	-	TRBV6-5	TRBJ1-2	-
CASSLMNTEAFF	TGTGCCAGCAGCCTCATGAACACTGAAGCTTTCTTT	-	TRBV11-2	TRBJ1-1	-
CGAGFGGSDQETQYF	TGTGGCGCGGGGTTCGGGGGCAGTGACCAAGAGACCCAGTACTTC	-	TRBV27	TRBJ2-5	-
CASMNSGNTGAQYF	TGTGCCAGCATGAATTCGGGTAACACCGGGGCGCAGTATTTT	-	TRBV6-1	TRBJ2-3	-
CASSSDSFPGANVLTF	TGTGCCAGCAGTTCGGACTCCTTCCCTGGGGCCAACGTCCTGACTTTC	-	TRBV27	TRBJ2-6	-
CASSLRHRVTDTQYF	TGTGCCAGCAGCTTAAGACATCGGGTCACAGATACGCAGTATTTT	medium-sized	TRBV7-2	TRBJ2-3	-
CASSARQGSKDTQYF	TGTGCCAGCAGTGCGAGACAGGGAAGCAAAGACACGCAGTATTTC	-	TRBV6-1	TRBJ2-3	TRBD1
CASSDRQGVNSPLHF	TGTGCCAGCAGCGACAGACAGGGGGTTAATTCACCCCTCCACTTT	-	TRBV9	TRBJ1-6	TRBD1